The T cell receptor beta chain described here comes from a study of Graves' ophthalmopathy and Graves' hyperthyroidism. Diagnosis relied on clinical symptoms, serum thyroxine, TRAb, thyroid ultrasound and orbital computed tomography. There are many counts of this clonotype. Amplification from RNA transcripts yielded the TCR beta CDR3 regions. Amplification began with first-round RT-PCR using HTBI primers, then second-round multiplex PCR was performed. In TCRdb, the multiplex PCR reads were re-called with MiXCR into one record per CDR3 protein. The sample gives fewer than 250,000 distinct CDR3 sequences, around 28% of which show up once; around 9.8% is in the top ten. This sequence was found in a man between 45 and 60 years old with Graves' ophthalmopathy. The sequenced sample consisted of peripheral blood.

DNA for the CDR3: TGCAGTGCTTGGACAGGCTTCTATGGCTACACCTTC. Protein product: CSAWTGFYGYTF. The chain recombines TRBV20-1 with TRBJ1-2, with 7 bases aligning to TRBD1. Trimming cost V 5 bases and J 4 bases; bases outside gene matches: 4. This CDR3 has 12 residues. Germline V gene lookup returns CDR1 DFQATT and CDR2 SNEGSKA (reference sequence).